This TCR beta chain was sequenced in a study of T-cell reconstitution after alpha-beta-depleted transplantation in children. During its preparation, the TCRbeta library received unique molecular identifiers. TCRdb analysed the PCR reads with MiXCR anew, one entry per CDR3 protein. This table has about 240,000 distinct CDR3 sequences, over 20% appearing once. The J segment lost 0 bases and the V segment lost 4 bases, leaving 4 bases of the junction unmatched. The CDR3 contains 15 residues. Germline values: CDR1 MDHEN, CDR2 SYDVKM. General observations from the study: Newly produced T cells mostly accounted for T-cell counts and diversity one year post-transplant.

Regarding this clonotype: Its specificity is unknown.

The sequences come from PBMCs, collected before TCRalphabeta/CD19-depleted stem cell transplant. The TCR sequence derives from a girl aged 2-9 years with Fanconi anemia, due to receive a stem cell transplant. This chain uses TRBV28 with TRBJ2-3, with 7 bases aligning to TRBD2. Written as DNA, the CDR3 is TGTGCCAGCAGTTATAGCGGGTTTAGCACAGATACGCAGTATTTT. It yields the protein CASSYSGFSTDTQYF.